Each of the 17 T cell receptor beta chains below was sequenced from the same sample in a study of tumor-infiltrating lymphocytes in primary liver carcinoma. Co-extracting RNA and DNA was done with roughly 17-32 mg of unsorted bulk tissue as input. Starting from roughly 540 ng of total RNA, TCR beta cDNA was produced with a primer in the constant region. Construction of TCR beta libraries relied on three successive nested multiplex PCR rounds employing slightly modified ARM-PCR. The first two PCR rounds, roughly 11 cycles each, used TRBV1-TRBV30 forward primers and a C-beta reverse primer. TCRdb re-called the multiplex PCR reads through MiXCR, storing one row per CDR3 protein. The sample comprises roughly 53,000 distinct CDR3 sequences, 70% to 80% of which are singletons, and around 23% rests with the top ten. Sequenced input: liver tumor tissue from sampling region 2. The subset denotes: tumor region T2, inferior pole. All receptors derive from a man aged 35 to 55 with primary liver carcinoma and hepatitis B virus infection.

Remarks on this clonotype: The junction departs from germline at one end; a sequencing error may be responsible. The chain joins TRBV29-1 to TRBJ2-1, with D unclear. Per germline, CDR1 SQVTM and CDR2 ANQGSEA. This CDR3 has 10 amino acids. The CDR3 sequence is CGGSVNEHFF. The CDR3 coding sequence is TGCGGCGGATCGGTCAATGAGCATTTCTTC.

Concerning this clonotype: At one of its ends the junction is not consistent with the germline gene, which may arise from a read error. The chain recombines TRBV11-3 with TRBJ2-5; D may correspond to TRBD1 or TRBD2 (5 bases each). Germline loops: CDR1 SGHNT, CDR2 YENEEA. This CDR3 spans 13 amino acids. The chain's CDR3 is CARGRGTVETQYF. Written as DNA, the CDR3 is TGTGCCAGGGGCAGAGGGACCGTAGAGACCCAATACTTC.

This clonotype was seen only a few times. This sequence joins TRBV15 and TRBJ2-7; the D is unclear. The V end lost 0 bases, the J end lost 1 base, and 10 bases lay between the germline ends. The CDR3 loop spans 15 amino acids. Germline-derived CDR1 and CDR2 are LNHNV and YYDKDF (reference sequence). As DNA, the CDR3 is TGTGCCACCAGCAGAGATTACGACGTATCCTACGAGCAGTACTTC. Its translation: CATSRDYDVSYEQYF.

By its share, this clonotype is medium-sized (0.01 to 0.1%). The chain recombines TRBV4-1 with TRBJ2-7, with 11 bases matching TRBD2. The CDR3 totals 15 residues. Trimming at V came to 4 bases and at J to 3 bases, leaving 5 bases not matched to a gene. Germline CDR1 MGHRA, CDR2 YSYEKL. CDR3 in DNA: TGCGCCAGCAGCCCACCGGGACTAGCGGTCTACGAGCAGTACTTC. It yields the protein CASSPPGLAVYEQYF.

V is TRBV15 and J is TRBJ1-4; D call uncertain. V was trimmed by 3 bases and J by 0 bases, leaving 11 bases between them. The length of the CDR3 is 16 residues. CDR1 is LNHNV, CDR2 YYDKDF, per germline (reference sequence). CDR3 sequence (DNA): TGTGCCACCAGCAGTGGGGTTCCCGCAACTAATGAAAAACTGTTTTTT. Translated: CATSSGVPATNEKLFF.

This clonotype was counted at least ten times. The genes are TRBV7-8 and TRBJ2-1; D may be TRBD2 (5 bases). CDR3 length equals 15 residues. V lost 6 bases and J 5 bases, leaving 17 bases between the germline ends. Germline values: CDR1 SGHVS, CDR2 FQNEAQ. In DNA form, the CDR3 reads TGTGCCAGCAGTTCCACTCTGGGAGTTGACAATGAGCAGTTCTTC. Its translation: CASSSTLGVDNEQFF.

About this clonotype: Germline and junction disagree at one end, which may indicate a read error. V usage is TRBV28 and J usage is TRBJ2-5; 8 nucleotides agree with TRBD1. In germline, CDR1 is MDHEN, CDR2 SYDVKM. This CDR3 spans 14 amino acids. The CDR3 loop is CASTDGQGTETQYF. As DNA, the CDR3 is TGTGCGAGCACTGACGGACAGGGTACAGAGACCCAGTACTTC.

The CDR3 DNA is TGTGCCAGTAGGAGGCGGATAGCGGGGGAAGCTTTCTTT. Its translation: CASRRRIAGEAFF. The V call is TRBV19, the J call TRBJ1-1; D gene ambiguous. CDR1 LNHDA and CDR2 SQIVND come from the germline V gene (reference sequence). Trimming shortened V by 6 bases and J by 8 bases, and 16 bases separated the two germline ends. The CDR3 has 13 amino acids. Together with reference TRBV19 and TRBJ1-1, the CDR3 gives the full variable domain: DGGITQSPKYLFRKEGQNVTLSCEQNLNHDAMYWYRQDPGQGLRLIYYSQIVNDFQKGDIAEGYSVSREKKESFPLTVTSAQKNPTAFYLCASRRRIAGEAFFGQGTRLTVV.

To note about this clonotype: Germline and junction disagree at one end, which may indicate a read error. The chain recombines TRBV11-2 with TRBJ1-2; D might be TRBD1 (6 bases). The CDR3 sequence is 14 residues long. CDR1 and CDR2 from the germline V gene are SGHAT and FQNNGV. CDR3 DNA sequence: TGTGCCAGCGGAGAGAGGGACACCGCCTATGGCTACACCTTT. Protein sequence: CASGERDTAYGYTF.

A word on this clonotype: One end of the junction varies from germline; a read error may be responsible. V usage is TRBV4-2 and J usage is TRBJ2-3; D possibly corresponds to TRBD2 (6 bases). Germline values: CDR1 LGHNA, CDR2 YNFKEQ. The CDR3 sequence is 14 residues long. CDR3 amino acids: CASSNSFGRDTQYF. The DNA of the CDR3 is TGTGCCAGCAGCAATTCCTTCGGGAGAGATACACAGTATTTT.

Notes on this clonotype: One junction end does not reproduce the germline sequence, and a read error may be involved. The chain joins TRBV11-2 to TRBJ2-1, with 13 nucleotides matching TRBD2. This CDR3 spans 18 amino acids. Germline V gene sequence: CDR1 SGHAT, CDR2 FQNNGV. The CDR3 here is CASSLGWGLAGNYNEQSF. The CDR3 DNA is TGTGCCAGCAGCTTGGGATGGGGACTAGCGGGAAACTACAATGAGCAATCCTTC.

About this clonotype itself: No DNA is shown, since the ends of the CDR3 on it are uncertain; the CDR3 is the one TCRdb lists. The J gene is TRBJ2-1, the V gene TRBV12-3 or TRBV12-4; TRBD2 is the table's D call, not checked against the DNA. The CDR3 length is 18 residues, termini included. The chain's CDR3 is CASSLRGVGEGSYNEKFF.

Notes on this clonotype: One end of the junction is discordant with germline, which a read error may explain. CDR3 in amino acids: CASNLGASDMQYF. CDR3 sequence (DNA): TGTGCCAGCAACTTAGGGGCCTCAGATATGCAGTATTTT. The chain carries TRBV7-9 and TRBJ2-3, with D perhaps matching TRBD1 (5 bases). Germline V gene sequence: CDR1 SEHNR, CDR2 FQNEAQ (reference sequence). The CDR3 runs 13 residues. The whole variable domain, remainder taken from reference TRBV7-9 and TRBJ2-3, is DTGVSQNPRHKITKRGQNVTFRCDPISEHNRLYWYRQTLGQGPEFLTYFQNEAQLEKSRLLSDRFSAERPKGSFSTLEIQRTEQGDSAMYLCASNLGASDMQYFGPGTRLTVL.

This clonotype was seen a single time. One end of the junction is discordant with germline, which a read error may explain. V gene TRBV5-6 combines with J gene TRBJ1-1; no definite D call. The CDR3 contains 15 residues. Germline assignment: CDR1 SGHDT and CDR2 YYEEEE. The CDR3 region has the DNA TGTGCCAGCAGTCTAGGGTGGGTGGACGTGACTGAAGGTTTCTTT. Translation: CASSLGWVDVTEGFF.

The chain combines TRBV19 with TRBJ2-7; 10 bases fit TRBD2. The CDR3 contains 14 residues. V dropped 5 bases and J dropped 5; count of bases not matched to a gene: 6. Germline CDR1 is LNHDA and CDR2 is SQIVND (reference sequence). DNA of the CDR3: TGTGCCAGTAGTCTAGCGGGAGTGTTGGACGAGCAGTACTTC. Its protein is CASSLAGVLDEQYF. The full variable domain, its missing parts supplied by reference TRBV19 and TRBJ2-7, is DGGITQSPKYLFRKEGQNVTLSCEQNLNHDAMYWYRQDPGQGLRLIYYSQIVNDFQKGDIAEGYSVSREKKESFPLTVTSAQKNPTAFYLCASSLAGVLDEQYFGPGTRLTVT.

In the case of this clonotype: A junction boundary mismatches the germline segment, possibly from a read error. The chain combines TRBV6-5 with TRBJ1-5, with 8 nucleotides matching TRBD1. CDR1 is MNHEY, CDR2 SVGAGI, per germline. CDR3 length: 14 amino acids. The CDR3 loop reads CASSSGQGDQPHHF. CDR3 sequence (DNA): TGTGCCAGCAGTTCTGGACAGGGCGATCAGCCCCATCATTTT.

This clonotype was seen more than once but under ten times. Germline is not matched at one junction end, which may reflect a read error. CDR3 bases: TGTGCCAGTAGGAGTACTAGCGGCTCCTACGAGCATTACTTC. Residues: CASRSTSGSYEHYF. This chain links TRBV12-3 or TRBV12-4 with TRBJ2-7; 8 nucleotides line up with TRBD2. The CDR3 extends over 14 amino acids.